Detailed here is one TCR beta chain. These data are taken from a study of CD8+ T cells in alopecia areata. Overall study context: Treatment of the treated patients consisted of oral tofacitinib, 5 to 10 mg twice daily.

Germline CDR1 SNHLY, CDR2 FYNNEI. This CDR3 spans 14 amino acids. V lost 6 bases to trimming and J lost 7 bases; unmatched junction nucleotides: 5. Extracted RNA was reverse transcribed, and the resulting cDNA served as sequencing template. Method: immunoSEQ multiplex PCR; TCRdb's copy keeps in-frame clones and lacks some. In the table there are about 190,000 clones, 50% to 60% of which are singletons. Treatment specified: oral pan-JAK inhibitor, 5-10 mg twice daily. The origin of this receptor is a human donor with alopecia areata. The rearrangement joins TRBV2 to TRBJ2-1; 11 bases map to TRBD2. The specimen was CD4+ T cells sorted from blood, collected at week 4, from a patient treated with tofacitinib. Here the CDR3 reads CASRAGTSGNEQFF. The CDR3 DNA sequence: TGTGCCAGCAGGGCCGGGACTAGCGGAAATGAGCAGTTCTTC.